The T cell receptor (beta chain) under discussion was sequenced for a study of cytomegalovirus exposure and HLA in healthy donors. Primers for the PCR totalled 60 Vbeta and 13 Jbeta. Clones were read by immunoSEQ multiplex PCR, and TCRdb kept only the in-frame ones, dropping some. The sample holds roughly 160,000 clones, about four fifths seen once. CDR1 is SGDLS, CDR2 YYNGEE, per germline. V was shortened by 0 bases and J by 5 bases, with 12 bases between the two germline ends. The CDR3 has 15 amino acids. Sequenced sample: PBMCs. This TCR was recovered from a woman aged 50 to 60 in good health and CMV-seropositive. The rearrangement joins TRBV9 to TRBJ2-1; TRBD1 is a possible D gene (5 bases). CDR3 protein: CASSVGTFGDNEQFF. The CDR3 DNA is TGTGCCAGCAGCGTAGGGACATTTGGTGACAATGAGCAGTTCTTC.